This T cell receptor (beta chain) was identified in a study of blood T cell repertoires in COVID-19. Looking at the study overall: The United States, Italy and Spain supplied acute and convalescent COVID-19 samples.

In the original workflow: Reference gene primer amplification in the assay estimated nucleated cell counts. Clones were sequenced by immunoSEQ multiplex PCR, and TCRdb holds only the in-frame ones, with some missing. V and J calls and clone size are given by that table; D and trimming were obtained from the DNA. The sample records 200,000 to 250,000 clones, 75% to 90% being singletons. CDR1 and CDR2 from the germline V gene are MNHEY and SVGEGT. V shed 5 bases, J shed 10 bases, and the junction held 6 bases outside the gene matches. The CDR3 spans 14 residues. The sequenced material came from peripheral blood. The rearrangement links TRBV6-2 or TRBV6-3 to TRBJ1-6; 9 positions match TRBD1. The TCR originated in a woman aged 25-40 years who had recovered from COVID-19. The CDR3 protein is CASSTGTGISPLHF. The CDR3 region has the DNA TGTGCCAGCAGTACCGGGACAGGGATATCACCCCTCCACTTT.